The T cell receptor beta chain under discussion was sequenced for a study of blood T cell repertoires in COVID-19. About the study: From T cells, B-cell-depleted T cells, or PBMCs came the material, which was cDNA or gDNA.

This clone was picked up one time. Sequencing was performed with immunoSEQ multiplex PCR; in TCRdb, only in-frame clones are kept and a portion is missing. The profile shows about 120,000 clones, under 90% of them singletons. CDR3 length: 15 amino acids. The V gene's germline CDR1 is LGHNA and CDR2 YSLEER. V gave up 2 bases and J gave up 8 bases; unmatched junction bases: 6. The sample taken for sequencing was peripheral blood. The clonotype originates from a man aged 60-69 years with acute or convalescent COVID-19. The chain carries TRBV4-3 and TRBJ1-6, with 7 bases lining up with TRBD1. CDR3 protein: CASSQRGQGYSPLHF. The CDR3 DNA reads TGCGCCAGCAGCCAAAGGGGGCAGGGATATTCACCCCTCCACTTT.